The sequence of this T cell receptor beta chain was determined in a study of T cell responses to AZD1222 COVID-19 vaccine. Regarding the study as a whole: Donors were mostly white British, more females; clonal diversity possibly underestimated. CD4 TCRs covered the whole spike, strongest at regions 160-218 and 743-854. At baseline, just a handful of AZD1222 recipients tested seropositive. Following two doses of AZD1222, Spike-specific TCR breadth and depth rose.

Generated by immunoSEQ multiplex PCR, the TCRdb table keeps only in-frame clones and is missing some. The repertoire consists of 55,000 to 90,000 clones, with around 83% occurring once and the leading ten covering roughly 9.8%. On this clone: Its antigen is unknown.

CDR3 length equals 15 residues. CDR1 is MNHEY, CDR2 SMNVEV, per germline (reference sequence). With 6 bases removed from V and 10 bases from J, the gap between germline ends came to 19 bases. Sequencing used peripheral blood, obtained on day 0 of AZD1222 vaccination. The TCR originated in an adult in good health. The chain recombines TRBV27 with TRBJ1-6; D perhaps matches TRBD1 (5 bases). CDR3 protein: CASRAFGGSKSPLHF. CDR3 coding DNA: TGTGCCAGCAGAGCTTTTGGGGGGTCGAAATCACCCCTCCACTTT.